Frequency places the clone carrying this T cell receptor beta chain as medium-sized (0.01 to 0.1%). As yet, its antigen is unknown. The record originates from a study of CD8 T cells in cerebrospinal fluid in Alzheimer's disease. In the study overall: CSF T cell clonal expansion was assessed by plate-based nested PCR and droplet-based sequencing.

This CDR3 contains 17 residues. Germline V gene sequence: CDR1 SEHNR, CDR2 FQNEAQ (reference sequence). 10X single-cell V(D)J and 5' gene-expression libraries profiled CSF cells. For each CDR3 protein, TCRdb gives one entry from its re-call of the 10x single-cell sequencing reads, without DNA. The specimen's table records roughly 1,500 distinct CDR3 sequences. Findings of the study overall: The largest CSF clone was proportionally bigger in mild cognitive impairment or Alzheimer's disease than controls.

The TCR originated in a human donor with Alzheimer's disease. The gene calls are TRBV7-9 and TRBJ2-1; TCRdb picks TRBD2, but there is no DNA to check that call. Sequenced: cerebrospinal fluid. CDR3 residues: CASSSLAGGAPINEQFF.